The T cell receptor (beta chain) under discussion was sequenced for a study of T cell repertoires in cytomegalovirus infection. This clonotype was counted only a few times. Its antigen is unknown. TCRdb reanalysed the reads using MiXCR and keeps one entry per CDR3 protein. The sample records about 500,000 distinct CDR3 sequences, roughly 34% being singletons. This CDR3 is 18 amino acids long. Trimming left V 0 bases short and J 1 base short, with 16 bases between. Germline-derived CDR1 and CDR2 are LNHNV and YYDKDF (reference sequence). The TCR originated in a human donor in good health (CMV status not recorded). Some clones in this sample may be carry-over from other donors' samples. This chain joins TRBV15 and TRBJ1-5; tentative D call: TRBD1 (5 bases). The material sequenced was cultured PBMCs, taken from culture after CMV antigen stimulation. CDR3 in amino acids: CATSRDYWGGGSNQPQHF. CDR3 DNA sequence: TGTGCCACCAGCAGAGATTATTGGGGCGGTGGGAGCAATCAGCCCCAGCATTTT.